This TCR beta chain was observed in a study of T cell responses to AZD1222 COVID-19 vaccine. Whole-study results and caveats: Nearly half of unique spike-specific TCRs reportedly avoided B.1.351 and B.1.1.7 mutated regions. The repertoires were collected only after the peak T cell response. Clonal diversity was possibly underestimated, and the donors were mostly white British, with more females. Only 5 or 6 individuals given AZD1222 were seropositive at baseline.

This clone was found a few times. As yet, its antigen is unknown. Deletions cut 1 base from V and 4 bases from J, with 12 bases between. The V gene's germline CDR1 is SGHDT and CDR2 YYEEEE. The CDR3 sequence is 14 residues long. The assay was immunoSEQ multiplex PCR, and TCRdb's table has in-frame clones only and misses some. The sample includes approximately 150,000 clones, just under 95% of them seen just once. Sample: peripheral blood, taken after recovery from COVID-19. The TCR comes from an adult who had recovered from COVID-19. The rearrangement links TRBV5-6 to TRBJ2-7, with D perhaps matching TRBD2 (5 bases). The CDR3 region is CASSLLASWYEQYF. The DNA for the CDR3 is TGTGCCAGCAGCTTGTTGGCTAGCTGGTACGAGCAGTACTTC.